This entry lists 9 T cell receptor beta chains sequenced from one sample in a study of T-cell reconstitution after alpha-beta-depleted transplantation in children. Unique molecular identifiers featured in how the TCRbeta library was prepared. TCRdb ran MiXCR on the PCR reads and lists one entry per CDR3 protein. The table shows 600,000 to 700,000 distinct CDR3 sequences, with approximately 17% occurring only once. This specimen consisted of PBMCs from the stem cell graft donor, obtained from the stem cell graft. All receptors come from a human donor who donated a stem cell graft to a child with acute myeloid leukemia.

The chain recombines TRBV28 with TRBJ2-3; perhaps D is TRBD1 or TRBD2 (6 bases each). V dropped 3 bases and J dropped 2 bases, with 12 bases sitting between them. CDR1 is MDHEN and CDR2 is SYDVKM in the germline V gene. The CDR3 loop spans 15 amino acids. The CDR3 sequence is CASSLRGAITDTQYF. The CDR3 DNA is TGTGCCAGCAGTTTGAGGGGGGCCATCACAGATACGCAGTATTTT.

The genes are TRBV6-5 and TRBJ2-5; a weak D match, TRBD2 (5 bases). The CDR3 extends over 17 amino acids. Looked up from germline, CDR1 is MNHEY and CDR2 is SVGAGI. V lost 4 bases and J 3 bases, leaving 21 bases between the germline ends. CDR3 loop: CASSSPDGEPGKETQYF. As DNA, the CDR3 is TGTGCCAGCAGTTCCCCCGACGGGGAGCCGGGCAAAGAGACCCAGTACTTC.

The chain uses TRBV20-1 and TRBJ1-1, with a weak D call TRBD1 (6 bases). Germline CDR1 and CDR2: DFQATT and SNEGSKA (reference sequence). The V end lost 3 bases, the J end lost 1 base, and 12 bases lay between the germline ends. This CDR3 has 14 amino acids. The CDR3 nucleotides are TGCAGTGCTAGTGCGGGGGCCCGGAACACTGAAGCTTTCTTT. This gives the protein CSASAGARNTEAFF.

This clonotype has only a few counts. This sequence joins TRBV24-1 and TRBJ2-2; 7 nucleotides match TRBD2. From germline, CDR1 is KGHDR and CDR2 SFDVKD. The CDR3 length is 14 residues. Trimming at V came to 7 bases and at J to 4 bases, leaving 5 bases not matched to a gene. The CDR3 loop reads CATSKGGSTGELFF. The CDR3, as DNA: TGTGCCACCAGCAAGGGAGGGAGCACCGGGGAGCTGTTTTTT.

This sequence joins TRBV12-5 and TRBJ2-3; D is perhaps TRBD2 (5 bases). CDR3 size: 15 residues. CDR1 is LGHNT, CDR2 FRNRAP, per germline. V was cut by 3 bases and J by 4 bases, with 14 bases left in between. The CDR3 coding sequence is TGTGCTAGTGGTTTAACGGGGTCTATTGCAGATACGCAGTATTTT. It yields the protein CASGLTGSIADTQYF.

There are a few counts of this clonotype. The genes are TRBV6-5 and TRBJ2-2, with TRBD1 identical over 9 bases. The length of the CDR3 is 16 residues. CDR1 is MNHEY and CDR2 is SVGAGI in the germline V gene. Unmatched junction bases numbered 4, after V lost 4 bases and J lost 1 base. CDR3 DNA sequence: TGTGCCAGCAGTTTACGACAGGGGGTGAACACCGGGGAGCTGTTTTTT. Protein product: CASSLRQGVNTGELFF.

This clonotype was seen at least ten times. V usage is TRBV12-3 or TRBV12-4 and J usage is TRBJ2-5; 7 nucleotides line up with TRBD1. The CDR3 is 13 residues long. Unmatched junction bases numbered 7, after V lost 5 bases and J lost 7 bases. In nucleotides, the CDR3 is TGTGCCAGCAGTACGACGGACAGGCCGACCCAGTACTTC. Its translation: CASSTTDRPTQYF.

This clonotype was observed at least ten times. The J gene is TRBJ2-1, the V gene TRBV20-1; D possibly corresponds to TRBD1 (6 bases). The CDR3 has 13 amino acids. The germline CDR1 and CDR2 sequences are DFQATT and SNEGSKA (reference sequence). The V end was cut by 6 bases, the J end by 5 bases, with 14 bases between. CDR3 nucleotides: TGCAGTGCACGCCGACAGGCTGACAATGAGCAGTTCTTC. Translation gives CSARRQADNEQFF.

The table lists this clonotype with many counts. The gene calls are TRBV30 and TRBJ1-5; 8 bases are shared with TRBD1. The junction had 10 bases not matched to a gene; V was cut back by 6 bases and J by 6 bases. Germline V CDR1 and CDR2: GTSNPN, SVGIG (reference sequence). This CDR3 is built from 14 residues. For the CDR3, the DNA is TGTGCCTGCACCGGGACAGGAGTAGGTCAGCCCCAGCATTTT. The encoded protein is CACTGTGVGQPQHF.